The sequence of this TCR beta chain was determined in a study of spatial heterogeneity in lung cancer. Overall study findings and caveats: Tracking of tumor mutation counts was seen in expanded intratumoral alpha and beta TCR counts.

V was cut by 1 base and J by 4 bases, with 14 bases left in between. Germline V gene data show CDR1 as MGHRA and CDR2 as YSYEKL. The CDR3 has 17 amino acids. Described time point: sample taken at primary tumor resection. Material for sequencing was whole RNA from tumor, nontumor lung or frozen PBMC, left unsorted. This clonotype was seen repeatedly, ten times or more. Its antigen is undetermined. Each CDR3 protein is one row after TCRdb ran MiXCR on the 5' RACE reads. Of some 96,000 distinct CDR3 sequences listed, approximately 4.7% were seen once; the top ten hold about 20%. The specimen comprised lung tumor tissue, sampled at surgery. The V and J genes are TRBV4-1 and TRBJ2-6; no definite D call. This receptor was identified in a male donor with early-stage non-small cell lung cancer. CDR3 bases: TGCGCCAGCAGCCAAGGAAGGGCGAGGTCCGGGGCCAACGTCCTGACTTTC. It translates to CASSQGRARSGANVLTF.